The source of this TCR beta chain is a study of blood T cell repertoires in COVID-19. Background on the study: Samples of COVID-19 (acute and convalescent) were obtained from the United States, Italy and Spain.

CDR3 length equals 11 residues. The germline CDR1 and CDR2 sequences are DFQATT and SNEGSKA (reference sequence). V was pared by 1 base and J by 8 bases, with 5 bases between. Source study methods: Nucleated cell counts were estimated from reference gene primer amplification. Assay: immunoSEQ multiplex PCR; the TCRdb copy retains only in-frame clones and omits some. The DNA was the basis for D and trimming; V, J and clone size are from that table. The sample records some 35,000 clones, over 80% being singletons. Specimen: peripheral blood. This clonotype was obtained from a human donor in a cohort sampled during active COVID-19. The chain employs TRBV20-1 and TRBJ1-4, with D hard to call. The CDR3 region is CSARVREKLFF. CDR3 coding DNA: TGCAGTGCTAGAGTCAGGGAAAAACTGTTTTTT.